The present entry profiles one T cell receptor beta chain with its context. This clonotype was counted only a few times. There is no known antigen for this receptor. No clone much larger than this one lies a single base away; base qualities are absent. Reading the germline V gene gives CDR1 SGHRS and CDR2 YFSETQ. From the cysteine through the phenylalanine, the CDR3 covers 15 amino acids. Here the CDR3 DNA is all that survives: 45 bases in frame from base 1. Germline trimming: 5 bases from V, 1 base from J; junction bases outside gene matches: 7. The iRepertoire nested amplicon-rescue multiplex PCR (arm-PCR) platform was used to amplify TCR alpha and beta CDR3 regions from RNA. For one-step reverse transcription and amplification, roughly 90-450 ng of tissue mRNA or PBMC total RNA was used as input. Following bead purification, Illumina adapters were added by a secondary multiplex PCR, and the libraries were gel-purified between 200 and 400 bp. Demultiplexing relied on internal 6-nucleotide barcodes carried by the libraries. Sequencing of the libraries was done on an Illumina MiSeq using 2x220 or 2x250 nucleotide paired-end reads. Per the source publication's procedure: Paired reads were merged with FLASH 1.2.11 and aligned to the GRCh37 human genome with BWA-MEM before extracting TRA and TRB reads. V and J assignment used an IMGT-derived reference of cassette sequences and CDR3 motifs that included pseudogenes. Reads were translated in three frames, and productive CDR3s were defined by a C…FGXG motif without stop codons. Unique combinations of V-J cassette pair and CDR3 amino acid sequence were defined as clonotypes. Reads were filtered by Hamming distance, with the threshold set by the sequence error rate of each sample in mapped regions. TCRdb's own reprocessing of the public reads used fastp at Q25 and MiXCR and kept productive beta chains. Identical CDR3 protein sequences are pooled into one entry, listed with their most common genes and DNA. It is TCRdb's table, rather than the study itself, that gives the V and J calls and clone size. In all, the sample holds roughly 120,000 distinct CDR3 sequences, and roughly 24% of those were seen once. Together, the top ten hold nearly 15% of the sample.

These data originate in a study of glioma-infiltrating T cells (dated by TCRdb to the mid-2010s). Context from the whole study: TCR alpha- and beta-chain repertoires were sequenced from glioma tissue, non-neoplastic brain tissue and matched peripheral blood mononuclear cells. To measure how far tissue and blood T-cell populations diverged, each tissue-infiltrating repertoire was compared against the peripheral blood repertoire of the same patient. The paired cohort was made up of three low-grade glioma patients, 7 to 9 primary glioblastoma patients and three non-glioma patients who contributed non-neoplastic brain tissue. What the study reported, not specific to this receptor: VJ-independent divergence between tissue and blood was found to be below expectation in non-neoplastic patients but above expectation in all gliomas, particularly low-grade gliomas. Very few CDR3 sequences were shared between tissue and blood, attributed to high CDR3 diversity and limited sampling. Small numbers underpinned the group comparisons: roughly eight glioblastoma patients, three low-grade glioma patients and three non-neoplastic patients.

This receptor was identified in a human donor with low-grade glioma or glioblastoma, undergoing nonglioma brain surgery, or in good health (not recorded which). The chain is made from TRBV5-1 and TRBJ2-3, and TRBD1 aligns with 7 junction nucleotides. The sequenced material came from glioma tissue, nonneoplastic brain tissue, or PBMCs (not recorded which). The bases are TGCGCCAGCAGACTGACAGGGTCGGGCACAGATACGCAGTATTTT. This yields the protein CASRLTGSGTDTQYF.